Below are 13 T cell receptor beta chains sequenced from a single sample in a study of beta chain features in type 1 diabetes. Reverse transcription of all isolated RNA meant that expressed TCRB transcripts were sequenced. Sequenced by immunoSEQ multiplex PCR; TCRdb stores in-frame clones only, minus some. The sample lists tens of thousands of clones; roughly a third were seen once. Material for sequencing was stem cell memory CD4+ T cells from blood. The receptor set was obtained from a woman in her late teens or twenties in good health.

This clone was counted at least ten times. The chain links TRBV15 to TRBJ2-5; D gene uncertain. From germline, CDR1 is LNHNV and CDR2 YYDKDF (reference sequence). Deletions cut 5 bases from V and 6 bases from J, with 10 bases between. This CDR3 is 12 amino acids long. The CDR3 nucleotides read TGTGCCACCAGCGACGGAGTGAAGACCCAGTACTTC. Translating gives CATSDGVKTQYF.

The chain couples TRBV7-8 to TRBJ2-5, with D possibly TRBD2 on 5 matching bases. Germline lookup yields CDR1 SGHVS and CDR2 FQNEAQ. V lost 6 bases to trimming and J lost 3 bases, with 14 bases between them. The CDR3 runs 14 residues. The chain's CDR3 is CASRTRTGKETQYF. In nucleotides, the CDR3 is TGTGCCAGCAGAACAAGGACTGGAAAAGAGACCCAGTACTTC.

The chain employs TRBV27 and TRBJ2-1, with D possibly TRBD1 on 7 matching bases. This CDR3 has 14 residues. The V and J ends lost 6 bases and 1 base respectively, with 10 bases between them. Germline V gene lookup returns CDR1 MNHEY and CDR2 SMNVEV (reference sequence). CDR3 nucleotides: TGTGCCAGCAGGGCAGGGGGGTCCTACAATGAGCAGTTCTTC. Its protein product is CASRAGGSYNEQFF.

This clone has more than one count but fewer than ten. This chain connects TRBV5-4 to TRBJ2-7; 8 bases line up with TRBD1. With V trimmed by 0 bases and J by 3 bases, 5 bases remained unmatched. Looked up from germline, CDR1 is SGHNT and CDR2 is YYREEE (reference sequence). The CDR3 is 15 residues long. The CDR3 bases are TGTGCCAGCAGCTTGGAAGCGACAGGGGACTACGAGCAGTACTTC. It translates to CASSLEATGDYEQYF.

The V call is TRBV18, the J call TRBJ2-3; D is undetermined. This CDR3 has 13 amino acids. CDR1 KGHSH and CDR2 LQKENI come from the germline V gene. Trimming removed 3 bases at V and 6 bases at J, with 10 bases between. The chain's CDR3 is CASSPAPRDTQYF. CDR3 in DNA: TGTGCCAGCTCACCCGCCCCTAGGGATACGCAGTATTTT.

The CDR3 DNA reads as TGTGCCAGCAGCTCTCTATCCATAGCGGGAGGCCATAAGACCCAGTACTTC. Translated, it gives CASSSLSIAGGHKTQYF. The chain links TRBV11-2 to TRBJ2-5, with TRBD2 identical over 10 bases. The ends lost 4 bases at V and 6 bases at J; junction bases unmatched: 14. The CDR3 totals 17 residues. CDR1 is SGHAT, CDR2 FQNNGV, per germline.

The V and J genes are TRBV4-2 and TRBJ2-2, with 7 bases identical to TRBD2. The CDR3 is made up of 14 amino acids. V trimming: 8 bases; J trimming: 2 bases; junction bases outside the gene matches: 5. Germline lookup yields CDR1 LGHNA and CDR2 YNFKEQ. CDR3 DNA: TGTGCCAGCGCCAGCGGGACCAACACCGGGGAGCTGTTTTTT. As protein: CASASGTNTGELFF.

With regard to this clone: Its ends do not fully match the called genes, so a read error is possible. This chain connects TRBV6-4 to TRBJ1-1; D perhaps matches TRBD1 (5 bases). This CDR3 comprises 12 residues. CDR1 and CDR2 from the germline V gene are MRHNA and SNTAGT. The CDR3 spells CASSDSNAGKIF. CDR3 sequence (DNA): TGTGCCAGCAGTGACTCGAATGCAGGGAAAATCTTT.

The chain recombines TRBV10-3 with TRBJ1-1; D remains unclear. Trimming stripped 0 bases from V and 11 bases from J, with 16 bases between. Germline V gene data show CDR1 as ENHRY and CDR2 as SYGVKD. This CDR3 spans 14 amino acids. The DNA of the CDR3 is TGTGCCATCAGTGAGTCGACTCGAGGAATCCAGGCTTTCTTT. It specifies CAISESTRGIQAFF.

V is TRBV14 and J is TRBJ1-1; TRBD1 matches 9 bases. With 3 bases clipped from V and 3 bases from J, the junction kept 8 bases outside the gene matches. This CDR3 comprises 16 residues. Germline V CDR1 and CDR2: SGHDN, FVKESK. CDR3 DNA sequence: TGTGCCAGCAGCCACTACGGGACAGGGAGAGACACTGAAGCTTTCTTT. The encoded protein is CASSHYGTGRDTEAFF. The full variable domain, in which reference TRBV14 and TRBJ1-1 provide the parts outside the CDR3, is EAGVTQFPSHSVIEKGQTVTLRCDPISGHDNLYWYRRVMGKEIKFLLHFVKESKQDESGMPNNRFLAERTGGTYSTLKVQPAELEDSGVYFCASSHYGTGRDTEAFFGQGTRLTVV.

As DNA, the CDR3 is TGTGCCAGCAGCTTAGAACTCACGTCCTATGGCTACACCTTC. This codes for CASSLELTSYGYTF. The chain uses TRBV11-2 and TRBJ1-2; no firm D call. The CDR3 is 14 residues long. V lost 0 bases, J lost 4 bases, and 9 bases lay in between. CDR1 and CDR2 from the germline V gene are SGHAT and FQNNGV.

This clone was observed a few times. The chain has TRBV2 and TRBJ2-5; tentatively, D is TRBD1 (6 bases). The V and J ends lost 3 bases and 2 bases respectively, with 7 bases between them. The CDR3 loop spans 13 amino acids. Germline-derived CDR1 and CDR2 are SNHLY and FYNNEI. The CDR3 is CASSDQGQETQYF. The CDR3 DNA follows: TGTGCCAGCAGTGACCAGGGGCAAGAGACCCAGTACTTC. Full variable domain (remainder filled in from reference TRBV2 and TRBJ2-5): EPEVTQTPSHQVTQMGQEVILRCVPISNHLYFYWYRQILGQKVEFLVSFYNNEISEKSEIFDDQFSVERPDGSNFTLKIRSTKLEDSAMYFCASSDQGQETQYFGPGTRLLVL.

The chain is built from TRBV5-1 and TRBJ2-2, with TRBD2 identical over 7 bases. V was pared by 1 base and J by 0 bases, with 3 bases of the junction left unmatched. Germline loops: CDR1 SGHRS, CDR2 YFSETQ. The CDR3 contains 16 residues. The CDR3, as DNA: TGCGCCAGCAGCTTGCTCCTAGCGGCGAACACCGGGGAGCTGTTTTTT. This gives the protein CASSLLLAANTGELFF.